This T cell receptor beta chain was identified in a study of blood T cell repertoires in COVID-19. Study context: Sources were T cells, B-cell-depleted T cells, or PBMCs; the material itself was cDNA or gDNA.

Unmatched junction bases numbered 10, after V lost 5 bases and J lost 7 bases. The germline V gene has CDR1 MNHEY and CDR2 SMNVEV (reference sequence). The CDR3 loop spans 16 amino acids. This clone appeared a single time. Source study methods: Amplifying reference gene primers gave estimates of nucleated cell counts. TCRdb's table, derived via immunoSEQ multiplex PCR, lists solely in-frame clones and lacks some. V, J and clone size were drawn from that table, and D and trimming were deduced from the DNA. Of hundreds of thousands of clones detected, around nine tenths appear once; the ten largest clones hold 1.5% to 2%.

The specimen was PBMCs or T cells enriched from blood (not recorded which). The origin of this receptor is a woman under 30 who had recovered from COVID-19. The chain links TRBV27 to TRBJ2-7, with 14 bases fitting TRBD2. In DNA, the CDR3 is TGTGCCAGCAGTGTCCGACTAGCGGGGGGGATTGGGGAGCAGTACTTC. Amino acids: CASSVRLAGGIGEQYF.